This T cell receptor (beta chain) was observed in a study of blood T cell repertoires in COVID-19 (dated by TCRdb to between 2020 and 2021). Broadly, across the study: Collaborator samples came from the United States, Italy and Spain and covered acute and convalescent phases of COVID-19. Where available, HLA class I and class II types were obtained from metadata supplied by the sample provider rather than from assay-based typing. The repertoires were released in a freely available public database meant as a resource for research on the immune response to SARS-CoV-2. Subjects who had been exposed to COVID-19, were actively infected with it, or had recovered from it provided the deeply sampled blood TCRbeta repertoires that made up the dataset. The material from the prospective study consisted of cDNA or gDNA derived from T cells, B-cell-depleted T cells, or PBMCs. Samples were obtained from the ongoing ImmuneRACE study (first 160 participants) and from approximately 1,200 subjects provided by 6 global collaborators. Nearly every sample came with metadata listing a de-identified subject ID, COVID-19 status, age in years and sex.

Each collaborating institution followed its own protocols to collect whole blood in K2EDTA tubes. For TCRbeta analysis, collaborator samples were shipped as frozen whole blood, as isolated PBMCs, or as DNA extracted from either sample type. The CDR3 runs 12 residues from the cysteine to the phenylalanine. Left in the record is the CDR3 DNA by itself, 36 bases read in frame from the first base. From the germline V gene (reference sequence), CDR1 is LGHDT and CDR2 is YNNKEL. V and J are trimmed by 3 bases and 8 bases, and the gene matches miss 3 bases of the junction. Notes on this clone: Its antigen remains undetermined. Per-base quality was not reported, and no clone a single base away is much larger than it.

TCRbeta CDR3 regions were amplified from genomic DNA using the immunoSEQ Assay, a bias-controlled multiplex PCR. The published analysis was carried out like this. The number of nucleated cells in each sample was estimated by amplification of reference gene primers within the assay. To quantify the absolute abundance of each unique TCRbeta CDR3 rearrangement, sequence reads were collapsed and filtered. Productive Simpson clonality was computed per sample as the square root of Simpson's diversity index over productive rearrangements. TCRdb provides this immuneACCESS table in a form limited to in-frame rearrangements. Some clones are lacking; in checked studies, under half of them reflect an unresolved V gene, and why the rest are absent is not known. The V and J calls and clone size are taken from that table; D and trimming were inferred from the DNA. This sample lists about 270,000 clones; approximately 85% were detected once. The leading ten clones occupy 9.5% to 11% of the sample.

What the research found in general, with its limitations: The amount of clinical and demographic metadata varied by source and participant and was provided uncurated.

The chain is encoded by TRBV3-1 (or the pseudogene TRBV3-2) joined to TRBJ1-2; 7 bases in the middle match TRBD1. This receptor was identified in a woman between 65 and 79 years old with acute or convalescent COVID-19. Input material: peripheral blood. The CDR3 region: CASSHRGRGYTF. At the DNA level, the sequence is TGTGCCAGCAGCCACAGGGGGAGAGGCTACACCTTC.